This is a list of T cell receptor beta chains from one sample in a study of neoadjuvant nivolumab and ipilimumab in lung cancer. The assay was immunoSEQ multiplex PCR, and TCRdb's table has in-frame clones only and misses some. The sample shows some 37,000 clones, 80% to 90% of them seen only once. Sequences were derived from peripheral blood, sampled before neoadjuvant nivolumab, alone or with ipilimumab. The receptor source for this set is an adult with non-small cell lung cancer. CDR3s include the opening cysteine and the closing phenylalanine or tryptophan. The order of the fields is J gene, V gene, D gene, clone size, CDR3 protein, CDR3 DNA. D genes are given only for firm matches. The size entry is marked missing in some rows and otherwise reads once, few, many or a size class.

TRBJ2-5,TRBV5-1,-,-,CASSLLETQYF,TGCGCCAGCAGCTTGCTTGAGACCCAGTACTTC
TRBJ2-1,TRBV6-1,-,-,CASMTGDYNEQFF,TGTGCCAGCATGACAGGAGACTACAATGAGCAGTTCTTC
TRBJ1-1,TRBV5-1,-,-,CASSLGTGNTEAFF,TGCGCCAGCAGCTTAGGGACGGGGAACACTGAAGCTTTCTTT
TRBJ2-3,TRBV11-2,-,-,CASSLATGSTDTQYF,TGTGCCAGCAGCTTAGCGACGGGTAGCACAGATACGCAGTATTTT
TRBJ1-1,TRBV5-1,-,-,CASSTEGRAEAFF,TGCGCCAGCAGCACCGAGGGGAGGGCTGAAGCTTTCTTT
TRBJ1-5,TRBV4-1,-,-,CASSQVAVSNQPQHF,TGCGCCAGCAGCCAAGTCGCAGTTAGCAATCAGCCCCAGCATTTT
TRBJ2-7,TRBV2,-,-,CASSERALSSYEQYF,TGTGCCAGCAGTGAAAGGGCGCTTAGCTCCTACGAGCAGTACTTC
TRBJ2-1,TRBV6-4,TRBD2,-,CASRRLAEVGEQFF,TGTGCCAGCAGGAGACTAGCGGAGGTGGGTGAGCAGTTCTTC
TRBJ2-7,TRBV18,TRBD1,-,CASSPKDRALSYEQYF,TGTGCCAGCTCACCTAAGGACAGGGCGCTCTCCTACGAGCAGTACTTC
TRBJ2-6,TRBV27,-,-,CASSWVAISSGANVLTF,TGTGCCAGCAGTTGGGTGGCAATTTCCTCTGGGGCCAACGTCCTGACTTTC
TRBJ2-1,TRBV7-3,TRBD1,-,CASSLRYGTGKDEQFF,TGTGCCAGCAGCTTACGGTACGGGACAGGGAAAGATGAGCAGTTCTTC
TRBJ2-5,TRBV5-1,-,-,CASSFEGVRETQYF,TGCGCCAGCAGCTTTGAGGGAGTCCGAGAGACCCAGTACTTC
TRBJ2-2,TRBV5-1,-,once,CASSLSSPGIRTGELFF,TGCGCCAGCAGCTTGAGCTCGCCAGGGATACGCACCGGGGAGCTGTTTTTT
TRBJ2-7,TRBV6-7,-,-,CASSYYIAEEQYF,TGTGCCAGCAGTTACTACATAGCGGAGGAGCAGTACTTC
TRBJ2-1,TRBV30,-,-,CAWSVGSSYNEQFF,TGTGCCTGGAGTGTCGGGAGCTCCTACAATGAGCAGTTCTTC
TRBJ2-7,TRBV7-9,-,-,CASSLDRHSYEQYF,TGTGCCAGCAGCTTAGACAGGCACTCCTACGAGCAGTACTTC